The 29 T cell receptor beta chains reported below all come from one sample, sequenced in a study of blood T cells in healthy people across ages. PCR was performed a second time for about 7 to 11 cycles using a sample-barcoded 5' primer and a J-beta primer mix. MiXCR, applied by TCRdb to the 5' RACE reads, yields one record per CDR3 protein. This table holds roughly 700,000 distinct CDR3 sequences, about 34% found once. The sequenced sample consisted of blood. These receptors all stem from a woman aged 80 or over in good health.

On this clonotype: The CDR3 ends on some other residue instead of the conserved phenylalanine or tryptophan, so this is likely a read error. V usage is TRBV5-1 and J usage is TRBJ2-6; D may correspond to TRBD1 or TRBD2 (5 bases each). Trimming removed 2 bases at V and 4 bases at J, with 10 bases between. CDR1 SGHRS and CDR2 YFSETQ come from the germline V gene. This CDR3 contains 15 residues. As DNA, the CDR3 is TGCGCCAGCAGCTTAAGGGGAGCAGGGGCCAACGTCCTGACTTTA. Its protein product is CASSLRGAGANVLTL.

This clonotype was seen once. This sequence may be a read error, since a much larger clone differs from it by one base. This sequence joins TRBV12-3 or TRBV12-4 and TRBJ1-4, with 12 bases fitting TRBD1. The CDR3 sequence is 19 residues long. The CDR3 sequence: CASSSILRDRGLVREKRFF. CDR3 in DNA: TGTGCCAGCAGTTCTATCCTCCGGGACAGGGGGCTAGTACGTGAAAAACGGTTTTTT.

This chain uses TRBV12-3 or TRBV12-4 with TRBJ2-3; D is unclear. V lost 7 bases and J lost 0, with 8 bases in between. CDR3 size: 13 residues. This CDR3 reads CASKELSTDTQYF. Here the CDR3 DNA reads TGTGCCAGCAAGGAGCTGAGCACAGATACGCAGTATTTT.

To note about this clonotype: A much larger clonotype is one base distant, so this may be a read error. The rearrangement uses TRBV4-2 and TRBJ2-1; 7 bases line up with TRBD2. V trimming: 0 bases; J trimming: 6 bases; junction bases outside the gene matches: 5. The CDR3 covers 15 residues. CDR1 is LGHNA, CDR2 YNFKEQ, per germline. The CDR3, as DNA: TGTGCCAGCAGCCAAGATGCGGGGGATTGCAATGAGCAGTTCTTC. Translating gives CASSQDAGDCNEQFF.

This clonotype has a count of ten or more. This chain connects TRBV4-1 to TRBJ2-1; perhaps TRBD2 as D (5 bases). Germline lookup yields CDR1 MGHRA and CDR2 YSYEKL. V was shortened by 5 bases and J by 6 bases, with 17 bases between the two germline ends. There are 15 residues in the CDR3. The CDR3 DNA is TGCGCCAGCAGCTTTGTAAGGACTCTGGGCAATGAGCAGTTCTTC. As protein: CASSFVRTLGNEQFF.

This chain joins TRBV18 and TRBJ1-1; 9 positions agree with TRBD1. There are 15 residues in the CDR3. CDR1 is KGHSH, CDR2 LQKENI, per germline. V was pared by 0 bases and J by 5 bases, with 4 bases of the junction left unmatched. The CDR3 coding sequence is TGTGCCAGCTCACCACCGACCGGGACAGGGACTGAAGCTTTCTTT. Translated, it gives CASSPPTGTGTEAFF. Full variable domain (missing parts from reference TRBV18 and TRBJ1-1): NAGVMQNPRHLVRRRGQEARLRCSPMKGHSHVYWYRQLPEEGLKFMVYLQKENIIDESGMPKERFSAEFPKEGPSILRIQQVVRGDSAAYFCASSPPTGTGTEAFFGQGTRLTVV.

With regard to this clonotype: A much more abundant neighbour one base away suggests this may be a read error. The gene calls are TRBV6-2 or TRBV6-3 and TRBJ2-5, with a tentative D call TRBD2 (5 bases). V was pared by 2 bases and J by 11 bases, with 24 bases between. Germline CDR1 is MNHEY and CDR2 is SVGEGT. The CDR3 has 16 residues. The CDR3 coding sequence is TGTGCCAGCAGTTACAGTGTCAGGCCCTCGGGGAATGAGCAGTACTTC. Translating it yields CASSYSVRPSGNEQYF.

The rearrangement links TRBV20-1 to TRBJ1-1; no firm D call. CDR1 DFQATT and CDR2 SNEGSKA come from the germline V gene (reference sequence). The V and J ends lost 0 bases and 2 bases respectively, with 16 bases between them. The CDR3 has 16 amino acids. In DNA form, the CDR3 reads TGCAGTGCTAGAGATCCATTGCCCAGTCTAAACACTGAAGCTTTCTTT. Translating gives CSARDPLPSLNTEAFF.

This clonotype was seen at least ten times. The chain employs TRBV6-5 and TRBJ2-7, with 8 bases aligning to TRBD2. The V segment lost 4 bases and the J segment 0 bases; nucleotides outside the gene matches: 5. Germline-derived CDR1 and CDR2 are MNHEY and SVGAGI. This CDR3 is built from 15 residues. DNA for the CDR3: TGTGCCAGCAGTTCCCGGGAGGGACTCTCCTACGAGCAGTACTTC. Translation: CASSSREGLSYEQYF.

Notes on this clonotype: A much larger clone lies a single base off, so this may be a read error. V usage is TRBV5-5 and J usage is TRBJ2-3, with 7 bases that match TRBD2. The CDR3 sequence is 15 residues long. Germline CDR1 SGHKS, CDR2 YYEKEE (reference sequence). The CDR3 spells CASSLIGGSTDSQYF. The CDR3 bases are TGTGCCAGCAGCTTAATCGGGGGGAGCACAGATTCGCAGTATTTT.

This clonotype was counted at least ten times. The chain carries TRBV4-1 and TRBJ1-2; D uncertain. The V and J ends lost 0 bases and 2 bases respectively, with 13 bases between them. CDR3 length equals 16 residues. Germline V gene lookup returns CDR1 MGHRA and CDR2 YSYEKL. CDR3 region: CASSQDGTGSNYGYTF. In DNA, the CDR3 is TGCGCCAGCAGCCAAGATGGAACCGGGTCCAACTATGGCTACACCTTC.

On this clonotype itself: The germline gene is not matched at one end of the junction; a read error may be the cause. The chain links TRBV6-2 or TRBV6-3 to TRBJ1-1; 8 bases are a match to TRBD1. Germline V gene sequence: CDR1 MNHEY, CDR2 SVGEGT. The CDR3 totals 15 residues. In nucleotides, the CDR3 is TGTGCCAGCAGTCCACGGACAGGGTGGAACATTGAAGCTTTCTTT. Encoded protein: CASSPRTGWNIEAFF.

The J gene is TRBJ2-3, the V gene TRBV4-2, with a tentative D call TRBD1 (5 bases). Between the trimmed V and J ends, which lost 1 base and 1 base, there was a span of 12 bases. Germline lookup yields CDR1 LGHNA and CDR2 YNFKEQ. The CDR3 totals 16 residues. DNA for the CDR3: TGTGCCAGCAGCCAAGGATCAAGGGGTGGCACAGATACGCAGTATTTT. This codes for CASSQGSRGGTDTQYF.

The rearrangement joins TRBV20-1 to TRBJ2-7, with 7 bases aligning to TRBD1. The germline gives CDR1 DFQATT, CDR2 SNEGSKA (reference sequence). The CDR3 runs to 12 residues. CDR3 nucleotide sequence: TGCAGGGCGACCGGGACAGCCTACGAGCAGTACTTC. It codes for CRATGTAYEQYF.

The sample holds many counts of this clonotype. The V gene is TRBV2, the J gene TRBJ2-7; 9 bases map to TRBD1. The length of the CDR3 is 14 residues. J gave up 4 bases and V 6 bases, and 7 bases lay outside the gene matches. Germline CDR1 is SNHLY and CDR2 is FYNNEI. Here the CDR3 DNA reads TGTGCCAGCAGAGTCCGGGACAGGGATTACGAGCAGTACTTC. Translating gives CASRVRDRDYEQYF. The whole variable domain, remainder taken from reference TRBV2 and TRBJ2-7, is EPEVTQTPSHQVTQMGQEVILRCVPISNHLYFYWYRQILGQKVEFLVSFYNNEISEKSEIFDDQFSVERPDGSNFTLKIRSTKLEDSAMYFCASRVRDRDYEQYFGPGTRLTVT.

This clonotype was observed once. The rearrangement links TRBV5-6 to TRBJ2-5; tentatively, D is TRBD2 (6 bases). Germline V gene sequence: CDR1 SGHDT, CDR2 YYEEEE. The CDR3 contains 14 residues. Trimming pared 4 bases from V and 5 bases from J, leaving 15 bases between. CDR3 loop: CASSKGLEVETQYF. For the CDR3, the DNA is TGTGCCAGCAGCAAGGGACTGGAGGTGGAGACCCAGTACTTC.

V usage is TRBV2 and J usage is TRBJ2-7; maybe TRBD2 (6 bases). The CDR3 totals 17 residues. Germline CDR1 SNHLY, CDR2 FYNNEI. V dropped 2 bases and J dropped 1 base, with 18 bases sitting between them. The CDR3 region is CASSESSGDWSSYEQYF. Here the CDR3 DNA reads TGTGCCAGCAGTGAAAGCTCCGGGGACTGGAGTTCCTACGAGCAGTACTTC.

This clonotype appeared a few times. The chain uses TRBV4-2 and TRBJ2-3; no firm D call. V was pared by 4 bases and J by 4 bases, with 6 bases between. Germline V gene lookup returns CDR1 LGHNA and CDR2 YNFKEQ. The CDR3 has 12 amino acids. This CDR3 reads CASSRGSDTQYF. Here the CDR3 DNA reads TGTGCCAGCAGCCGAGGATCAGATACGCAGTATTTT.

On this clonotype: This may arise from a read error, as a much more abundant clone is one base away. The conserved phenylalanine or tryptophan normally closing the CDR3 is absent here, so this likely arose from a read error. The gene calls are TRBV4-1 and TRBJ1-2; 7 nucleotides match TRBD1. Germline V gene data show CDR1 as MGHRA and CDR2 as YSYEKL. The CDR3 length is 14 residues. V lost 6 bases to trimming and J lost 4 bases; unmatched junction nucleotides: 8. The CDR3 protein is CASSPMTGPYGYTS. The CDR3, as DNA: TGCGCCAGCAGTCCCATGACAGGGCCCTATGGCTACACCTCC.

This clonotype was found a few times. The chain carries TRBV28 and TRBJ1-1, with D possibly matching TRBD1 (6 bases). CDR1 is MDHEN and CDR2 is SYDVKM in the germline V gene. This CDR3 contains 16 residues. The V and J ends lost 2 bases and 0 bases respectively, with 13 bases between them. The CDR3 reads CASSLTPGGLNTEAFF. The CDR3 nucleotides are TGTGCCAGCAGTTTAACCCCGGGGGGCCTGAACACTGAAGCTTTCTTT.

The chain links TRBV20-1 to TRBJ1-2, with 9 bases lining up with TRBD1. Trimming took 3 bases from V and 6 from J; bases not matched to a gene: 2. Germline values: CDR1 DFQATT, CDR2 SNEGSKA (reference sequence). This CDR3 is built from 12 residues. The CDR3: CSASGTGHGYTF. The CDR3 bases are TGCAGTGCTAGCGGGACAGGGCATGGCTACACCTTC.

This clonotype has only a few counts. The chain employs TRBV4-2 and TRBJ2-4; D not certain. The CDR3 contains 17 residues. Per the germline V gene, CDR1 is LGHNA and CDR2 is YNFKEQ. Trimming left V 0 bases short and J 1 base short, with 13 bases between. The chain's CDR3 is CASSQDSRSGAKNIQYF. The CDR3 nucleotides read TGTGCCAGCAGCCAAGACTCGCGCAGTGGGGCCAAAAACATTCAGTACTTC.

This clonotype was seen many times. The chain links TRBV6-1 to TRBJ2-1; TRBD1 agrees at 9 bases. Germline loops: CDR1 MNHNS, CDR2 SASEGT. This CDR3 has 16 amino acids. The J segment lost 0 bases and the V segment lost 4 bases, leaving 4 bases of the junction unmatched. CDR3 protein: CASSAQGASSYNEQFF. The DNA for the CDR3 is TGTGCCAGCAGTGCACAGGGGGCAAGCTCCTACAATGAGCAGTTCTTC.

The chain carries TRBV20-1 and TRBJ2-7; 8 bases fit TRBD1. The CDR3 sequence is 16 residues long. V lost 1 base, J lost 0 bases, and 8 bases stayed unmatched. Looked up from germline, CDR1 is DFQATT and CDR2 is SNEGSKA (reference sequence). The DNA of the CDR3 is TGCAGTGCTAGAGTCCCTAGGACAGGGCCCTCCTACGAGCAGTACTTC. Translation gives CSARVPRTGPSYEQYF.

The chain has TRBV4-3 and TRBJ1-2; D might be TRBD1 (5 bases). Trimming left V 0 bases short and J 3 bases short, with 8 bases between. CDR1 and CDR2 from the germline V gene are LGHNA and YSLEER. The CDR3 is made up of 14 amino acids. This CDR3 is CASSQDWGDYGYTF. DNA of the CDR3: TGCGCCAGCAGCCAAGATTGGGGGGACTATGGCTACACCTTC.

The rearrangement uses TRBV12-3 or TRBV12-4 and TRBJ2-3; 7 bases map to TRBD1. The J segment lost 4 bases and the V segment lost 3 bases, leaving 10 bases of the junction unmatched. The CDR3 extends over 16 amino acids. The CDR3 DNA reads as TGTGCCAGCAGTTTTGGGGACAGAGTGACTGCAGATACGCAGTATTTT. Its protein is CASSFGDRVTADTQYF.

This clonotype was seen many times. The chain links TRBV6-2 or TRBV6-3 to TRBJ1-5; 8 nucleotides align to TRBD1. The CDR3 has 14 amino acids. Germline CDR1 and CDR2: MNHEY and SVGEGT. Trimming at V came to 6 bases and at J to 3 bases, leaving 4 bases not matched to a gene. CDR3 loop: CASSRTGLNQPQHF. The CDR3 DNA sequence: TGTGCCAGCAGCCGGACAGGGCTCAATCAGCCCCAGCATTTT.

This clonotype was observed a single time. This chain joins TRBV28 and TRBJ2-6; D is perhaps TRBD1 or TRBD2 (5 bases each). V shed 7 bases and J shed 0 bases, with 19 bases lying between them. This CDR3 region has 18 residues. Germline lookup yields CDR1 MDHEN and CDR2 SYDVKM. CDR3 nucleotides: TGTGCCAGCATTCCCGGGGCAGCTGACCCCTCTGGGGCCAACGTCCTGACTTTC. Amino acid sequence: CASIPGAADPSGANVLTF.

This clonotype was recorded many times. The chain uses TRBV7-2 and TRBJ1-6, with D unclear. V was trimmed by 6 bases and J by 4 bases, leaving 16 bases between them. Per the germline V gene, CDR1 is SGHTA and CDR2 is FQGNSA. This CDR3 is built from 16 residues. The CDR3: CASRNGGSAYNSPLHF. DNA of the CDR3: TGTGCCAGCAGGAACGGAGGGAGTGCGTATAATTCACCCCTCCACTTT. Supplemented by reference TRBV7-2 and TRBJ1-6, the full variable domain reads GAGVSQSPSNKVTEKGKDVELRCDPISGHTALYWYRQSLGQGLEFLIYFQGNSAPDKSGLPSDRFSAERTGGSVSTLTIQRTQQEDSAVYLCASRNGGSAYNSPLHFGNGTRLTVT.